Following are 17 T cell receptor beta chains from one sample sequenced in a study of Tregs in tolerant kidney transplant recipients. The protocol was immunoSEQ multiplex PCR, while the TCRdb copy is restricted to in-frame clones and leaves out a portion. The sample carries 85,000 to 90,000 clones, more than 80% recorded once. Sequenced: CD8+ T cells from blood. The receptors were gathered from a human donor in good health.

This chain connects TRBV11-1 to TRBJ1-1; D unresolved. Trimming took 5 bases from V and 1 from J, leaving 17 bases between them. The CDR3 extends over 16 amino acids. Germline CDR1 SGHAT, CDR2 FQDESV (reference sequence). CDR3 DNA: TGTGCCAGCAGCCTCCTTCTTGGGGAAAAGAACACTGAAGCTTTCTTT. It translates to CASSLLLGEKNTEAFF.

The sample holds one count of this clone. V and J are TRBV9 and TRBJ1-1; D gene uncertain. Trimming removed 4 bases from V and 0 bases from J, with 16 bases in between. The CDR3 loop spans 16 amino acids. The germline CDR1 and CDR2 sequences are SGDLS and YYNGEE. The CDR3 DNA reads TGTGCCAGCAGCCCAACCGGCAGATACATGAACACTGAAGCTTTCTTT. Protein sequence: CASSPTGRYMNTEAFF.

This clone was seen once. The chain joins TRBV6-5 to TRBJ2-7, with D perhaps assigned TRBD1 or TRBD2 (5 bases each). CDR1 and CDR2 (germline): MNHEY, SVGAGI. The CDR3 extends over 14 amino acids. Trimming pared 0 bases from V and 4 bases from J, leaving 10 bases between. The DNA for the CDR3 is TGTGCCAGCAGTTACTCGAGAGGGGCATACGAGCAGTACTTC. Translation: CASSYSRGAYEQYF.

The chain has TRBV13 and TRBJ2-7; D is possibly TRBD1 or TRBD2 (5 bases each). V shed 5 bases and J shed 4 bases, with 21 bases lying between them. The CDR3 extends over 16 amino acids. Germline V CDR1 and CDR2: PRHDT, FYEKMQ (reference sequence). This CDR3 is CASSPAPGRGLYEQYF. In DNA, the CDR3 is TGTGCCAGCAGCCCCGCTCCGGGACGGGGATTGTACGAGCAGTACTTC. Full variable domain (remainder filled in from reference TRBV13 and TRBJ2-7): AAGVIQSPRHLIKEKRETATLKCYPIPRHDTVYWYQQGPGQDPQFLISFYEKMQSDKGSIPDRFSAQQFSDYHSELNMSSLELGDSALYFCASSPAPGRGLYEQYFGPGTRLTVT.

The rearrangement uses TRBV5-1 and TRBJ2-1; 12 nucleotides agree with TRBD2. Germline V CDR1 and CDR2: SGHRS, YFSETQ. V dropped 0 bases and J dropped 3; count of bases not matched to a gene: 7. The CDR3 has 18 amino acids. The CDR3 loop reads CASSLALASGGDYNEQFF. DNA of the CDR3: TGCGCCAGCAGCTTGGCCTTGGCTAGCGGGGGGGACTACAATGAGCAGTTCTTC.

The chain combines TRBV5-4 with TRBJ2-3; TRBD2 might be the D (5 bases). The germline CDR1 and CDR2 sequences are SGHNT and YYREEE (reference sequence). The CDR3 extends over 14 amino acids. Trimming pared 6 bases from V and 0 bases from J, leaving 11 bases between. The CDR3 here is CASTRGRSTDTQYF. The CDR3 DNA reads as TGTGCCAGCACCCGGGGTAGAAGCACAGATACGCAGTATTTT.

V gene TRBV11-2 combines with J gene TRBJ2-1; D is perhaps TRBD1 or TRBD2 (6 bases each). In germline, CDR1 is SGHAT, CDR2 FQNNGV. CDR3 length equals 16 residues. The V and J ends lost 5 bases and 9 bases respectively, with 23 bases between them. CDR3: CASSPRGAGRLGEQFF. CDR3 bases: TGTGCCAGCAGCCCGAGGGGGGCAGGGCGATTAGGTGAGCAGTTCTTC. Filled out from reference TRBV11-2 and TRBJ2-1, the complete variable domain reads EAGVAQSPRYKIIEKRQSVAFWCNPISGHATLYWYQQILGQGPKLLIQFQNNGVVDDSQLPKDRFSAERLKGVDSTLKIQPAKLEDSAVYLCASSPRGAGRLGEQFFGPGTRLTVL.

The chain has TRBV7-9 and TRBJ1-1, with D perhaps matching TRBD1 (5 bases). Per the germline V gene, CDR1 is SEHNR and CDR2 is FQNEAQ (reference sequence). V lost 5 bases and J lost 0, with 10 bases in between. This CDR3 region has 14 residues. CDR3 DNA sequence: TGTGCCAGCAGCAGGGACGGGATGAACACTGAAGCTTTCTTT. Translated: CASSRDGMNTEAFF.

The chain joins TRBV19 to TRBJ1-2; tentatively, D is TRBD1 (6 bases). CDR1 is LNHDA, CDR2 SQIVND, per germline (reference sequence). This CDR3 has 15 amino acids. V lost 5 bases and J lost 5, with 18 bases in between. DNA for the CDR3: TGTGCCAGTAGTCCCCGGACAGAAGGTCTTTATGGCTACACCTTC. Translated: CASSPRTEGLYGYTF.

The chain is built from TRBV7-9 and TRBJ2-7; D not resolved. The CDR3 totals 14 residues. Trimming cost V 6 bases and J 7 bases, with 19 bases left between them. CDR1 and CDR2 (germline): SEHNR, FQNEAQ (reference sequence). The CDR3 bases are TGTGCCAGCAGACTTAGCCATAAGTGGGATGAGCAGTACTTC. It specifies CASRLSHKWDEQYF.

The V gene is TRBV27, the J gene TRBJ2-1, with D uncertain. V lost 6 bases to trimming and J lost 3 bases, with 9 bases between them. Germline CDR1 MNHEY, CDR2 SMNVEV (reference sequence). CDR3 length: 13 amino acids. CDR3 loop: CASSPDRYNEQFF. DNA of the CDR3: TGTGCCAGCAGCCCCGACCGCTACAATGAGCAGTTCTTC.

The count of this clone is one. The rearrangement uses TRBV25-1 and TRBJ1-3; D is uncertain. Germline CDR1 is MGHDK and CDR2 is SYGVNS. There are 13 residues in the CDR3. Trimming took 8 bases from V and 0 from J, leaving 8 bases between them. DNA of the CDR3: TGTGCCAGCGGCGCCTACTCTGGAAACACCATATATTTT. It encodes CASGAYSGNTIYF.

This chain joins TRBV27 and TRBJ1-1; D might be TRBD1 (5 bases). Trimming cost V 7 bases and J 1 base, with 16 bases left between them. This CDR3 is 15 amino acids long. Germline V lookup: CDR1 MNHEY, CDR2 SMNVEV (reference sequence). CDR3 in DNA: TGTGCCAGCAATCCAGGGTCGAATAGGAACACTGAAGCTTTCTTT. It codes for CASNPGSNRNTEAFF.

The gene calls are TRBV27 and TRBJ1-5, with D tentatively TRBD1 (5 bases). Germline CDR1 is MNHEY and CDR2 is SMNVEV (reference sequence). The CDR3 loop spans 14 amino acids. With 6 bases removed from V and 6 bases from J, the gap between germline ends came to 15 bases. Here the CDR3 DNA reads TGTGCCAGCAGCCCAAGCCGGAGGGGTCAGCCCCAGCATTTT. As protein: CASSPSRRGQPQHF.

The chain combines TRBV4-1 with TRBJ1-6; D possibly corresponds to TRBD1 (5 bases). V gave up 0 bases and J gave up 14 bases, with 17 bases separating them. CDR3 length: 15 amino acids. The germline gives CDR1 MGHRA, CDR2 YSYEKL. The DNA for the CDR3 is TGCGCCAGCAGCCAAGAAGGACATACATTTGAGTCCCTCCACTTT. Amino acid sequence: CASSQEGHTFESLHF.

The rearrangement joins TRBV2 to TRBJ2-7, with TRBD1 matching over 7 bases. CDR3 length: 15 residues. V dropped 9 bases and J dropped 5; count of bases not matched to a gene: 16. Germline V CDR1 and CDR2: SNHLY, FYNNEI. CDR3 sequence (DNA): TGTGCCAGGGCCAGGGACAGCGGAACCTATAACGAGCAGTACTTC. It encodes CARARDSGTYNEQYF. The complete variable domain, with remaining parts taken from reference TRBV2 and TRBJ2-7, reads EPEVTQTPSHQVTQMGQEVILRCVPISNHLYFYWYRQILGQKVEFLVSFYNNEISEKSEIFDDQFSVERPDGSNFTLKIRSTKLEDSAMYFCARARDSGTYNEQYFGPGTRLTVT.

This sequence joins TRBV29-1 and TRBJ2-1; 8 bases agree with TRBD2. This CDR3 region has 13 residues. Unmatched junction bases numbered 6, after V lost 4 bases and J lost 7 bases. Germline V gene lookup returns CDR1 SQVTM and CDR2 ANQGSEA. CDR3 in amino acids: CSVVGLAENEQFF. The CDR3 DNA is TGCAGCGTTGTTGGACTAGCCGAAAATGAGCAGTTCTTC.